This is a list of T cell receptor beta chains from one sample in a study of blood T cell repertoires in COVID-19. Using immunoSEQ multiplex PCR, the repertoire was profiled, and TCRdb retains in-frame clones only, with some absent. The sample shows 100,000 to 150,000 clones, 80% to 95% of them seen only once. The sequenced sample was peripheral blood. These receptors were taken from a man aged 50 to 60 with COVID-19, enrolled during active disease. Both conserved end residues are part of each CDR3. D genes are given only for firm matches. Clone size is given for some rows only: seen once, a few or many times, or a class if the clone is expanded.

J gene,clone size,V gene,D gene,CDR3 DNA,CDR3 protein
TRBJ2-5,-,TRBV7-9,-,TGTGCCAGCAGCGAAGGGGATCGGGCCGCCCAGACCCAGTACTTC,CASSEGDRAAQTQYF
TRBJ2-2,few,TRBV18,-,TGTGCCAGCTCACCGGAGGGGGCGAGGCGGGAGCTGTTTTTT,CASSPEGARRELFF
TRBJ1-1,-,TRBV11-3,TRBD1,TGTGCCAGCAGCTTGGGCAGGGGGAGCACTGAAGCTTTCTTT,CASSLGRGSTEAFF
TRBJ1-1,-,TRBV6-5,-,TGTGCCAGCAGTTACTACAGAGACACTGAAGCTTTCTTT,CASSYYRDTEAFF
TRBJ1-5,once,TRBV2,-,TGTGCCAGCAGTGAGCGGAACAGGGTATCCAATCAGCCCCAGCATTTT,CASSERNRVSNQPQHF
TRBJ2-6,-,TRBV11-2,-,TGTGCCAGCAGCTCCGCGATCTCTGGGGCCAACGTCCTGACTTTC,CASSSAISGANVLTF
TRBJ2-6,-,TRBV5-4,TRBD2,TGTGCCAGCAGCTTGGGGCTAGCGGGCGCGGGGGGGGCCAACGTCCTGACTTTC,CASSLGLAGAGGANVLTF
TRBJ2-7,-,TRBV10-3,TRBD2,TGTGCCACCGGGACTAGCGGGATTCACGAGCAGTACTTC,CATGTSGIHEQYF
TRBJ1-3,-,TRBV6-5,-,TGTGCCAGCACTCCGGGGGGTGGAAGTGGAAACACCATATATTTT,CASTPGGGSGNTIYF
TRBJ1-1,once,TRBV11-1,-,TGTGCCAGCAGCTGGCCGGGACAAAACACTGAAGCTTTCTTT,CASSWPGQNTEAFF
TRBJ1-5,-,TRBV2,-,TGTGCCAGCAGTTTGACCCCCCGGGGCAATCAGCCCCAGCATTTT,CASSLTPRGNQPQHF
TRBJ1-2,-,TRBV7-3,-,TGTGCCAGCAGCTTAATGCGGGGTTCGGGCTACACCTTC,CASSLMRGSGYTF
TRBJ2-6,-,TRBV5-1,-,TGCGCCAGCAGCCCCCGGGGGTCTGGGGCCAACGTCCTGACTTTC,CASSPRGSGANVLTF
TRBJ2-2,-,TRBV9,-,TGTGCCAGCAGCGTAGATCCCGGGAAGAACACCGGGGAGCTGTTTTTT,CASSVDPGKNTGELFF
TRBJ2-5,few,TRBV9,TRBD2,TGTGCCAGCAGCGCCGGTAAATTAGCGGGAGGGCGGACGGAGACCCAGTACTTC,CASSAGKLAGGRTETQYF
TRBJ2-1,-,TRBV30,TRBD2,TGTGCCTGGGCCGGGGCGGGAGATGGGCAGTTCTTC,CAWAGAGDGQFF
TRBJ1-1,-,TRBV20-1,TRBD1,TGCAGTGCCCGACAGGGCACTGAAGCTTTCTTT,CSARQGTEAFF
TRBJ2-3,-,TRBV29-1,-,TGCAGCGGGGAGTCTAGCACAGATACGCAGTATTTT,CSGESSTDTQYF
TRBJ2-2,-,TRBV2,-,TGTGCCAGCAGTCCTCTAACACGAGGCACCGGGGAGCTGTTTTTT,CASSPLTRGTGELFF
TRBJ1-2,-,TRBV6-5,TRBD1,TGTGCCAGCAGTTACTCGGACAGGGACTATGGCTACACCTTC,CASSYSDRDYGYTF
TRBJ2-5,-,TRBV9,-,TGTGCCAGCAGCACCCGAGCAGGTCAAGAGACCCAGTACTTC,CASSTRAGQETQYF
TRBJ1-5,-,TRBV9,TRBD1,TGTGCCAGCAGCGTCGGGACAGGGGGCCAGCCCCAGCATTTT,CASSVGTGGQPQHF
TRBJ1-1,-,TRBV7-2,TRBD1,TGTGCCAGCAGCACTTACAGGGGGAACACTGAAGCTTTCTTT,CASSTYRGNTEAFF
TRBJ2-1,-,TRBV6-5,TRBD2,TGTGCCAGCAGCGGACTAGCGGGAGGGAGTAATGAGCAGTTCTTC,CASSGLAGGSNEQFF
TRBJ1-1,once,TRBV6-2/TRBV6-3,TRBD1,TGTGCCAGCAGTCGGACAGGGGTCACTGAAGCTTTCTTT,CASSRTGVTEAFF
TRBJ1-6,-,TRBV9,-,TGTGCCAGCGGGCAGGGGCGAAATTCACCCCTCCACTTT,CASGQGRNSPLHF
TRBJ2-1,-,TRBV7-9,-,TGTGCCAGCAGCTTAGTCCAGAATGAGCAGTTCTTC,CASSLVQNEQFF
TRBJ2-5,-,TRBV5-1,-,TGCGCCAGCAGCTCCTTGCAGGGAAAAGAGACCCAGTACTTC,CASSSLQGKETQYF
TRBJ1-1,few,TRBV11-3,-,TGTGCCAGCAGCTTAGGACAGTCGGCTGAAGCTTTCTTT,CASSLGQSAEAFF
TRBJ1-1,-,TRBV2,-,TGTGCCAGCAGCGGACCCCTTGGACAGAACACTGAAGCTTTCTTT,CASSGPLGQNTEAFF
TRBJ1-5,once,TRBV9,-,TGTGCCAGCAGCACCAGTCCAGGCCCCTCGGCCCAGCATTTT,CASSTSPGPSAQHF
TRBJ2-3,-,TRBV5-1,TRBD2,TGCGCCAGCAGTAGGAGGACTAGCGGAGATACGCAGTATTTT,CASSRRTSGDTQYF
TRBJ1-6,-,TRBV9,-,TGTGCCAGCAGCGTTGGGGGGAAGAATTCACCCCTCCACTTT,CASSVGGKNSPLHF
TRBJ2-5,once,TRBV19,TRBD1,TGTGCCAGTAGTAACCGCATACCGGGACAGGGAACCCAAGAGACCCAGTACTTC,CASSNRIPGQGTQETQYF
TRBJ2-6,-,TRBV5-1,-,TGCGCCAGCAGCTTGCACAGGGCCTCTGGGGCCAACGTCCTGACTTTC,CASSLHRASGANVLTF
TRBJ1-5,-,TRBV9,TRBD1,TGTGCCAGCAGTTTAGGACAGGGCAATCAGCCCCAGCATTTT,CASSLGQGNQPQHF
TRBJ2-2,-,TRBV4-1,-,TGCGCCAGCAGCTGGGGTAGCGGCCAAAACACCGGGGAGCTGTTTTTT,CASSWGSGQNTGELFF
TRBJ1-5,-,TRBV6-1,-,TGTGCCAGCAGTGAAGTTTGGCAGTTCAATCAGCCCCAGCATTTT,CASSEVWQFNQPQHF
TRBJ1-6,-,TRBV6-6,TRBD1,TGTGCCAGCAGTTACGGGACAGGGAGATCACCCCTCCACTTT,CASSYGTGRSPLHF
TRBJ2-1,-,TRBV18,TRBD1,TGTGCCAGCTCACCAGATGGACAGGATATACGGGGGCAGTTCTTC,CASSPDGQDIRGQFF
TRBJ2-2,-,TRBV5-1,TRBD1,TGCGCCAGCAGCTTGGAACAGGGGGCATGGGAGCTGTTTTTT,CASSLEQGAWELFF
TRBJ2-1,-,TRBV5-1,TRBD1,TGCGCCAGCAGCTTGGAATCCCGGGACAGGGAGTTCTTC,CASSLESRDREFF
TRBJ1-1,-,TRBV3-1/TRBV3-2,-,TGTGCCAGCAGCCAGAAGGGGGACACTGAAGCTTTCTTT,CASSQKGDTEAFF
TRBJ2-7,-,TRBV29-1,TRBD2,TGCAGCGTTGGGAATTTGGCGGGAGCGGCGGAGCAGTACTTC,CSVGNLAGAAEQYF
TRBJ2-7,once,TRBV5-1,TRBD1,TGCGCCAGCAGCTCGACAGGGGGCTCCTACGAGCAGTACTTC,CASSSTGGSYEQYF
TRBJ2-3,-,TRBV5-1,-,TGCGCCAGCAGCTTTCAGGGCCCAAATACAGATACGCAGTATTTT,CASSFQGPNTDTQYF
TRBJ1-1,-,TRBV19,TRBD1,TGTGCCAGTAGTACCCGACAGGGAGTTGCTTTCTTT,CASSTRQGVAFF
TRBJ2-1,-,TRBV5-5,TRBD2,TGTGCCAGCAGCTTACTCCTGAGTAGCGGGATTTCCCCTCGCTACAATGAGCAGTTCTTC,CASSLLLSSGISPRYNEQFF
TRBJ1-2,-,TRBV28,-,TGTGCCAGCAGTTTAGTTCGTCGGAACTATGGCTACACCTTC,CASSLVRRNYGYTF
TRBJ2-7,-,TRBV9,TRBD2,TGTGCCAGCAGCGTGTCCCCGGGGACTAGCGGGGGGTACGAGCAGTACTTC,CASSVSPGTSGGYEQYF
TRBJ1-4,-,TRBV27,-,TGTGCCAGCAGTTTATCGTGGAGTGACTCTGCAACTAATGAAAAACTGTTTTTT,CASSLSWSDSATNEKLFF
TRBJ2-3,-,TRBV25-1,-,TGTGCCAGCAGACGGGAGAGCACAGATACGCAGTATTTT,CASRRESTDTQYF
TRBJ2-3,once,TRBV7-9,-,TGTGCCAGCAGCCCAAGGTCAGGGGATACGCAGTATTTT,CASSPRSGDTQYF
TRBJ1-2,-,TRBV11-2,-,TGTGCCAGCAGCTTGGGCAATAATGGCTACACCTTC,CASSLGNNGYTF
TRBJ2-2,-,TRBV2,TRBD2,TGTGCCAGCAGTGTTAGCGGGAGGAACACCGGGGAGCTGTTTTTT,CASSVSGRNTGELFF